This T cell receptor (beta chain) was found in a study of response to subunit inactivated influenza vaccine. About this clonotype itself: The antigen is undetermined.

Notes on the study in general: It was the authors' suggestion that each seasonal influenza vaccination recruits few new T cells.

Between the trimmed V and J ends, which lost 0 bases and 0 bases, there was a span of 11 bases. This CDR3 contains 16 residues. Germline V gene sequence: CDR1 SGHRS, CDR2 YFSETQ. TCRdb reanalysed the RT-PCR reads using MiXCR and keeps one entry per CDR3 protein. The data hold about 520,000 distinct CDR3 sequences, with 25% observed a single time. The sequence was collected from a man aged 50 to 60 who received an inactivated influenza vaccine. The rearrangement links TRBV5-1 to TRBJ2-3; the D gene is possibly TRBD1 (6 bases). The starting material was CD4+ T cells sorted from PBMCs, obtained less than 6 days after vaccination. The CDR3 nucleotides read TGCGCCAGCAGCTTGGGGACAGATACTAGCACAGATACGCAGTATTTT. Its translation is CASSLGTDTSTDTQYF.